These T cell receptor beta chains were read from a single sample in a study of blood T cell repertoires in COVID-19. Libraries were prepared by immunoSEQ multiplex PCR; TCRdb keeps only in-frame clonotypes and omits some of them. The sample yields about 400,000 clones, around 90% seen once. Sequencing was done on a sample of PBMCs or T cells enriched from blood (not recorded which). The receptors were sampled from a woman aged 18-30 years with acute COVID-19. Each CDR3 is given with its conserved first and last residue. A D gene is named only where the DNA matches it firmly. The size field is filled for only some rows; it gives once, few, many or a size class.

cdr3_length j_call d_call v_call clone_size cdr3_nt cdr3_aa
14 TRBJ2-7 . TRBV5-5 . TGTGCCAGCAGCTTAAGTTACAGGACCTACGAGCAGTACTTC CASSLSYRTYEQYF
15 TRBJ1-1 . TRBV3-1/TRBV3-2 . TGTGCCAGCAGCCCCATACAAAACCTCAACACTGAAGCTTTCTTT CASSPIQNLNTEAFF
16 TRBJ2-1 . TRBV4-2 . TGTGCCAGCAGCCTTCATGCGCAGCGAGGGCACAATGAGCAGTTCTTC CASSLHAQRGHNEQFF
13 TRBJ1-1 . TRBV4-3 . TGCGCCAGCAGCCAAGAAAGGGGCCAAGAAGCTTTCTTT CASSQERGQEAFF
17 TRBJ2-1 TRBD2 TRBV6-1 . TGTGCCAGCAGTGAATCCGAGAGCGGGAGGTTTTACAATGAGCAGTTCTTC CASSESESGRFYNEQFF
13 TRBJ2-1 . TRBV7-9 . TGTGCCAGCAGCTTATCTAGGGAGCTTGAGCAGTTCTTC CASSLSRELEQFF
14 TRBJ1-2 TRBD1 TRBV7-2 . TGTGCCAGCAGCTCACTTAAGACAGGGGGAGGCTACACCTTC CASSSLKTGGGYTF
16 TRBJ2-3 TRBD2 TRBV10-3 . TGTGCCATCAGTGGTAGCTCGGCGGGGGGGCGTGATACGCAGTATTTT CAISGSSAGGRDTQYF
15 TRBJ1-6 TRBD1 TRBV29-1 . TGCAGCGCCCAGACAGGGCCCGGGCATAATTCACCCCTCCACTTT CSAQTGPGHNSPLHF
13 TRBJ2-3 . TRBV12-5 . TGTGCTAGTGGACCGCCAGGGGCAGATACGCAGTATTTT CASGPPGADTQYF
12 TRBJ1-5 . TRBV7-2 . TGTGCCAGCAGCCCCCCGGGTCAGCCCCAGCATTTT CASSPPGQPQHF
15 TRBJ1-6 . TRBV19 . TGTGCCACCTGTGACGGGAGCTCCTATAATTCACCCCTCCACTTT CATCDGSSYNSPLHF
16 TRBJ1-2 TRBD1 TRBV19 . TGTGCCAGTAGTCCCCGTCAGGGGGCGCGGGCAAGCGGCTACACCTTC CASSPRQGARASGYTF
15 TRBJ2-1 . TRBV7-2 . TGTGCCAGCAGCTTATTCCGCAGCTCCTACAATGAGCAGTTCTTC CASSLFRSSYNEQFF
14 TRBJ1-5 TRBD1 TRBV19 few TGTGCCAGTAGTATACGACAGGGTTATCAGCCCCAGCATTTT CASSIRQGYQPQHF
14 TRBJ2-5 . TRBV28 . TGTGCCAGCATCGTAGGGGGGGGGATAGGGACCCAGTACTTC CASIVGGGIGTQYF
13 TRBJ1-1 TRBD1 TRBV27 . TGTGCCAGCACAAAGACAGGGAGCACTGAAGCTTTCTTT CASTKTGSTEAFF
13 TRBJ1-2 TRBD1 TRBV3-1/TRBV3-2 . TGTGCCAGCAGCCAAGATTCCGGAGGACAGGGGAGGTTC CASSQDSGGQGRF
14 TRBJ2-7 TRBD2 TRBV7-2 . TGTGCCAGCAGCTTGCGGGAGAACGCCTACGAGCAGTACTTC CASSLRENAYEQYF
12 TRBJ2-7 . TRBV6-5 once TGTGCCAGCTCCCCAGGGCCCTACGAGCAGTACTTC CASSPGPYEQYF
15 TRBJ1-2 . TRBV5-1 . TGCGCCAGCAGCCAGGACGCAGGGGCTCGCGGTGGCTACACCTTC CASSQDAGARGGYTF
13 TRBJ2-1 . TRBV28 . TGTGCCAGCAGCCCAGACTCCTACAATGAGCAGTTCTTC CASSPDSYNEQFF
16 TRBJ2-7 TRBD1 TRBV7-2 . TGTGCCAGCAGCCCCTGGACAGGGGGCGGGTCCTACGAGCAGTACTTC CASSPWTGGGSYEQYF